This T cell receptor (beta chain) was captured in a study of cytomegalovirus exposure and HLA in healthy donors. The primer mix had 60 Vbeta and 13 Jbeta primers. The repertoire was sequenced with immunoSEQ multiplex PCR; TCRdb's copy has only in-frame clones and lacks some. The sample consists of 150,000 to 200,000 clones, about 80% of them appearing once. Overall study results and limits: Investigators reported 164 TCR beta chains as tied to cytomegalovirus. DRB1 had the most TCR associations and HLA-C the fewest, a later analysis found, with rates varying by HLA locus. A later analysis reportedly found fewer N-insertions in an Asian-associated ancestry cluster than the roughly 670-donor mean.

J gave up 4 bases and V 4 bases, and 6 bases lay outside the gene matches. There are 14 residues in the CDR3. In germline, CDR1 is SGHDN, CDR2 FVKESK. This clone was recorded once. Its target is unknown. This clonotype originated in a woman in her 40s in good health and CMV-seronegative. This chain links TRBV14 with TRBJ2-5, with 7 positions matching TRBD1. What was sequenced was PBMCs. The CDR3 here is CASSPRAGGETQYF. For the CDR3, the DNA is TGTGCCAGCAGCCCCAGAGCAGGGGGAGAGACCCAGTACTTC.